The subject of this entry is one T cell receptor (beta chain). The specificity of this receptor is unknown. This entry belongs to a study of monozygotic twins with inflammatory bowel disease (dated by TCRdb to between 2017 and 2020). With respect to the entire study: The complete study included roughly 30 monozygotic twin pairs: 19 IBD-discordant Danish pairs and nine German pairs, of which four were IBD-concordant and five were IBD-discordant. The search for disease-associated traits relied mainly on comparing, within discordant pairs, IBD patients with their genetically identical healthy co-twins. Each individual had, on average, about 151 000 unique TCRalpha sequences and 181 000 unique TCRbeta sequences available for analysis. What the study reported, not specific to this receptor: Distinction between different T cell subtypes could not be achieved in the analysis. Compared with healthy twins, IBD patients had fewer clonotypes in common with other individuals, a difference most pronounced in patients showing signs of disease activity. The results gave no support for a single strong signal or clonotype linked to IBD. Repertoire similarity did not differ between concordant and discordant twins, possibly due to limited statistical power. A decrease in TCRbeta repertoire diversity, as measured by inverse Simpson index, was observed in IBD patients compared with their healthy co-twins. Background noise and inter-individual variability may have been introduced into the repertoires by the differing immunosuppressive treatments among patients.

From each donor, a roughly 2.6 ml peripheral blood sample was collected into PAXgene tubes and stored at -80 degrees C. Without any T cell sorting, total RNA was extracted from whole blood using the PAXgene blood miRNA kit on an automated QIAcube. Deep TCRalpha and TCRbeta repertoire profiling with unique molecular barcoding was performed on peripheral blood of monozygotic twin pairs concordant or discordant for inflammatory bowel disease. Smoking habits were recorded for all twin pairs, with individuals classified as current, former or never smokers. Libraries were prepared through 5' RACE. Each TCR library was prepared from around 3.5 ug of total RNA. For each sample, cDNA synthesis with SMARTScribe reverse transcriptase was split into eight separate reactions. During cDNA synthesis, template switching was used to introduce unique molecular identifiers that contained a 6-nucleotide sample barcode. Amplification of TCRalpha and TCRbeta cDNA involved two nested PCRs of 16 and 9 cycles, and each PCR was followed by bead purification. Before amplification, cDNA was treated with uracil DNA-glycosylase and purified using the QIAquick PCR purification kit. In the second PCR, Illumina TruSeq-compatible adapters and sample-specific barcodes were added. TapeStation and Qubit were used to check library quality and concentration, and 4.5 to 5 ng of each library was pooled. Sequencing of pooled libraries was carried out on an Illumina HiSeq2500 single-index Rapid Run using 2 x 100 bp reads and custom sequencing primers. Turning to the authors' computational methods: UMI-based consensus assembly with MiGEC version 1.2.6 was used to correct PCR and sequencing errors. MiXCR version 2.1.1 handled V(D)J alignment, clonotype assembly and CDR3 extraction. Normalisation of gene usage, clonotype sharing and MAIT/NKT TCR abundance was achieved by analysing the top 1000, 10 000 and 20 000 clonotypes per sample. Diversity was computed as the inverse Simpson index with the vegan R package after downsampling to 27 000 UMIs. Paired Mann-Whitney U tests were applied to discordant twin pairs, with Benjamini-Hochberg correction for multiple testing. Through TCRdb reprocessing, the reads give one entry per CDR3 protein sequence; DNA is omitted. The V and J calls come from TCRdb's annotation, not from the publication. The table for this sample lists fewer than 450,000 distinct CDR3 sequences. In total, the top ten clones hold 2% to 3% of the sample.

CDR1 is given as MNHEY and CDR2 as SVGAGI, both from the germline V gene. CDR3 length: 15 amino acids, cysteine to phenylalanine. No DNA sequence was recorded. The specimen sequenced was blood. The chain is assembled from TRBV6-5 and TRBJ2-1; TCRdb outputs TRBD1, but without DNA this stays unchecked. This TCR came from a human donor with ulcerative colitis or Crohn's disease, or a healthy co-twin of an affected twin (not recorded which). CDR3 region: CASSYDGGAYNEQFF.